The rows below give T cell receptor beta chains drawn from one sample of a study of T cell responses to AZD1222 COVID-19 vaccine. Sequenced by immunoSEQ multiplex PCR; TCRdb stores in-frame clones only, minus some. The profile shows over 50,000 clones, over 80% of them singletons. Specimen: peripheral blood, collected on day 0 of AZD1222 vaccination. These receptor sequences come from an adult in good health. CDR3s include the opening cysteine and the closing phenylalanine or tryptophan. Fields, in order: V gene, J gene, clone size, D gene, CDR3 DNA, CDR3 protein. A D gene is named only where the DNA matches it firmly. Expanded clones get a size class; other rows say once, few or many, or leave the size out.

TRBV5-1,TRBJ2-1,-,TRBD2,TGCGCCAGCAGCTTGGGGGAGGGCCGGTACAATGAGCAGTTCTTC,CASSLGEGRYNEQFF
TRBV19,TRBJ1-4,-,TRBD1,TGTGCCAGTAGGGCCCAGGACAGGGGGAATGAAAAACTGTTTTTT,CASRAQDRGNEKLFF
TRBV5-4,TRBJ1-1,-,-,TGTGCCAGCAGATCCTTCGGGGTAAAGAACACTGAAGCTTTCTTT,CASRSFGVKNTEAFF
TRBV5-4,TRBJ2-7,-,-,TGTGCCAGCAGCTTAGAAGCCGAGCAGTACTTC,CASSLEAEQYF
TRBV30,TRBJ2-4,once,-,TGTGCCTGGAGTGTAATGGAGACCGGAGCCAAAAACATTCAGTACTTC,CAWSVMETGAKNIQYF
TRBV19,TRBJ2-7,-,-,TGTGCCAGTAGTATAGTCAGGGGGGCGATGATCTACGAGCAGTACTTC,CASSIVRGAMIYEQYF
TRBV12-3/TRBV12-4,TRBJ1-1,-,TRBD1,TGTGCCAGCAGTCACAGGGACAGGGGGCGTGCTTTCTTT,CASSHRDRGRAFF
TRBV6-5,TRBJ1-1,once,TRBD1,TGTGCCAGCAGTTACGACAGGGGTCAAACTGAAGCTTTCTTT,CASSYDRGQTEAFF
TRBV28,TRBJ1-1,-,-,TGTGCCAGCAGCTCTCAGGGGCCGTTTGAAGCTTTCTTT,CASSSQGPFEAFF
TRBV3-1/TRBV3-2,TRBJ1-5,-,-,TGTGCCAGCAGCCAAGATCTCGGCATTGGGCCAGGTCAGCCCCAGCATTTT,CASSQDLGIGPGQPQHF
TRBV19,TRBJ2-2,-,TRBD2,TGTGCCAGTAGTTCGTTTAGCGGGATTAGCACCGGGGAGCTGTTTTTT,CASSSFSGISTGELFF
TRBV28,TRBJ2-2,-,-,TGTGCCAGCAACACAGAGGGCGGGGAGCTGTTTTTT,CASNTEGGELFF
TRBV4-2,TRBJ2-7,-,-,TGTGCCAGCAGCCAAGATCGGAGGGAGGTCGATGAGCAGTACTTC,CASSQDRREVDEQYF
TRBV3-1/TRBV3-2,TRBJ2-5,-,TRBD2,TGTGCCAGCACCCAAGGGGTAGCGGGTGGCCAAGAGACCCAGTACTTC,CASTQGVAGGQETQYF
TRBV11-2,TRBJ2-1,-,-,TGTGCCAGCAGCTTATCTCCGGGATCTTACAATGAGCAGTTCTTC,CASSLSPGSYNEQFF
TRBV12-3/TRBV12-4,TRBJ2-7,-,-,TGTGCCAGCAAACAGGCTTACGAGCAGTACTTC,CASKQAYEQYF
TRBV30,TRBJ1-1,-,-,TGTGCCTGGAGTAGAAGGGTTCCGAACACTGAAGCTTTCTTT,CAWSRRVPNTEAFF
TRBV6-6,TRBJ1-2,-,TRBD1,TGTGCCAGCAGTCGGACAGGCCAAAAAATCGGGATCTATGGCTACACCTTC,CASSRTGQKIGIYGYTF
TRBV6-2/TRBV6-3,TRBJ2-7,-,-,TGTGCCAGCAGTTACTCCCCGGCCTACGAGCAGTACTTC,CASSYSPAYEQYF
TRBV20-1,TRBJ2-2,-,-,TGCAGTGCTAGAGAAAACGGGGAGCTGTTTTTT,CSARENGELFF
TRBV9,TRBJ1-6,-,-,TGTGCCAGCAGCGCAGCGAATTCACCCCTCCACTTT,CASSAANSPLHF
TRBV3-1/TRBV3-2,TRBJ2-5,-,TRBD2,TGTGCCAGCAGCTACGGATACGGGACTAGCGGGAGCGGGGAGACCCAGTACTTC,CASSYGYGTSGSGETQYF
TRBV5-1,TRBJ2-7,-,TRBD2,TGCGCCAGCAGCTTGGGGGGTCGGGACTATACTACGGGGCAGTACTTC,CASSLGGRDYTTGQYF